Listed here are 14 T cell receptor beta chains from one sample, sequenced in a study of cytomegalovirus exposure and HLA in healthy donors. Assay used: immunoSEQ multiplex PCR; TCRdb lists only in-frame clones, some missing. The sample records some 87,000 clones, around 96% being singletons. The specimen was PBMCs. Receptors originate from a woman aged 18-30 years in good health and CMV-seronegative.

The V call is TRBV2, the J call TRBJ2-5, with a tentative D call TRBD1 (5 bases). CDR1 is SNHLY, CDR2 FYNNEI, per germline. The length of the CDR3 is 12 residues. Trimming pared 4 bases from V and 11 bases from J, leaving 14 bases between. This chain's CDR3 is CASSAARVGQYF. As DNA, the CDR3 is TGTGCCAGCAGTGCCGCCAGGGTTGGTCAGTACTTC.

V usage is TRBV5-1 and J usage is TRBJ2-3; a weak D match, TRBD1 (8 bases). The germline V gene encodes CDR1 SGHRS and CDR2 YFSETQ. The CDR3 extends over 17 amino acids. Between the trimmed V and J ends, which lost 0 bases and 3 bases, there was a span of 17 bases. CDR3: CASSLGYTGGVTDTQYF. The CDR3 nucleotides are TGCGCCAGCAGCTTGGGATATACAGGGGGGGTTACAGATACGCAGTATTTT.

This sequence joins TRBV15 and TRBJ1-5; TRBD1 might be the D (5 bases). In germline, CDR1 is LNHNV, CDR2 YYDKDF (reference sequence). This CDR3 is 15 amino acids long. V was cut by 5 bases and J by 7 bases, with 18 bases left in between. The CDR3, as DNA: TGTGCCACCAGCTACCGCAGGGATCAACGACAGCCCCAGCATTTT. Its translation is CATSYRRDQRQPQHF.

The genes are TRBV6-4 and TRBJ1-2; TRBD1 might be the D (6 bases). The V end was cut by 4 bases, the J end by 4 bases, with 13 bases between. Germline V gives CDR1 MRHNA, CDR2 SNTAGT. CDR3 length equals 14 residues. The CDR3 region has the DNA TGTGCCAGCAGTGCCGGGGGGGCCGTCTATGGCTACACCTTC. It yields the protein CASSAGGAVYGYTF.

CDR3 bases: TGTGCCAGCAGCCTTACTAGCGTCACGGTGGAAGAGCAGTTCTTC. It is translated as CASSLTSVTVEEQFF. The V gene is TRBV9, the J gene TRBJ2-1, with TRBD2 identical over 7 bases. J lost 10 bases, V lost 4 bases, and 14 bases had no gene match. The CDR3 spans 15 residues. CDR1 SGDLS and CDR2 YYNGEE come from the germline V gene.

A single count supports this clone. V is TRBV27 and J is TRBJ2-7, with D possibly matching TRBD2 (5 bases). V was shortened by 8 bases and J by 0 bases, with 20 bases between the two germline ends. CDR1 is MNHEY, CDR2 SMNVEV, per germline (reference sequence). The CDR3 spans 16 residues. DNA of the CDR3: TGTGCCAGCTCTGGAATAGGAACGGGAAGCTCCTACGAGCAGTACTTC. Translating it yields CASSGIGTGSSYEQYF.

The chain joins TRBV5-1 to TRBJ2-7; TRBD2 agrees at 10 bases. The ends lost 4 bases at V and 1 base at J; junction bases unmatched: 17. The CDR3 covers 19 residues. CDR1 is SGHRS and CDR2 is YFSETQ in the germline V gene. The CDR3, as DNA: TGCGCCAGCAGCCGCAACCTAGCTCAGAGCGGGAGGGGTTCCTACGAGCAGTACTTC. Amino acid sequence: CASSRNLAQSGRGSYEQYF.

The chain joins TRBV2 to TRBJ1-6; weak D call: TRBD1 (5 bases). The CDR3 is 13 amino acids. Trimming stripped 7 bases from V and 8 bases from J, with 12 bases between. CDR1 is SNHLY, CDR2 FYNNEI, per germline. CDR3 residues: CASTETDYSPLHF. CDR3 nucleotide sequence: TGTGCCAGCACCGAGACAGACTATTCACCCCTCCACTTT.

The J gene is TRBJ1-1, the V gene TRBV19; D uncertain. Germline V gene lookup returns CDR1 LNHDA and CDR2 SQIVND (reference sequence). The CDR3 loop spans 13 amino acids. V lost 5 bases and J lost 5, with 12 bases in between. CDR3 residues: CASSYGFDTEAFF. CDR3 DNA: TGTGCCAGTAGTTACGGGTTTGATACTGAAGCTTTCTTT.

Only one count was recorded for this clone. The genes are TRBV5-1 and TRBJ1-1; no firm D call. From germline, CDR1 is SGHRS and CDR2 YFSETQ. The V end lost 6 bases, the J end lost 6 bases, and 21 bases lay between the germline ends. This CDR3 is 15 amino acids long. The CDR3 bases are TGCGCCAGCACCGAAATCGGAGTTCTGATGTCTGAAGCTTTCTTT. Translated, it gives CASTEIGVLMSEAFF.

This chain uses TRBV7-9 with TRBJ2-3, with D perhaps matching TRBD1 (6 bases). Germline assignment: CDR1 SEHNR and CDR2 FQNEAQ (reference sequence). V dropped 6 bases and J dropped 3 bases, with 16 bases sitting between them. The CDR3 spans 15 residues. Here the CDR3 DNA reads TGTGCCAGCAGGGCTTGGGGACAAGGGACAGATACGCAGTATTTT. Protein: CASRAWGQGTDTQYF.

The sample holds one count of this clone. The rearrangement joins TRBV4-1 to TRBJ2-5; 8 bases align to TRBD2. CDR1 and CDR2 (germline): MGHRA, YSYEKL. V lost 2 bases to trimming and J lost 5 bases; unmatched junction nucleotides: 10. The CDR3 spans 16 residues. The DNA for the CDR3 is TGCGCCAGCAGCCAACGTGGAGCGGGAGTAACGGAGACCCAGTACTTC. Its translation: CASSQRGAGVTETQYF.

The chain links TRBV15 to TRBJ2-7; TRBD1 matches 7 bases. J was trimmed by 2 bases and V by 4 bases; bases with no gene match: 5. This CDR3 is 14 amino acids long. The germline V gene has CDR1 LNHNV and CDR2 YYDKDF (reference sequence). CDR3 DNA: TGTGCCACCAGCACCACCGGGACAGCCTACGAGCAGTACTTC. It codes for CATSTTGTAYEQYF.

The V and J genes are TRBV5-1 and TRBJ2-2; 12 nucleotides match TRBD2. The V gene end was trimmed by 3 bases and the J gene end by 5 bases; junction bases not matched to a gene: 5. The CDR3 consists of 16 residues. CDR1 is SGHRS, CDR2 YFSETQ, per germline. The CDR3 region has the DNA TGCGCCAGCAGCTCCTATGGACTAGCGGGAACCGGGGAGCTGTTTTTT. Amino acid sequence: CASSSYGLAGTGELFF. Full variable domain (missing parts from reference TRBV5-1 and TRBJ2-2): KAGVTQTPRYLIKTRGQQVTLSCSPISGHRSVSWYQQTPGQGLQFLFEYFSETQRNKGNFPGRFSGRQFSNSRSEMNVSTLELGDSALYLCASSSYGLAGTGELFFGEGSRLTVL.